The clone carrying this TCR beta chain was seen ten or more times. The antigen remains unidentified. CDR1 and CDR2 (germline): SGHTA, FQGNSA. The CDR3 length is 14 residues. V was shortened by 7 bases and J by 6 bases, with 16 bases between the two germline ends. Documented time point: pre-sensitization, week 0. Treatment given: therapeutic diphenylcyclopropenone sensitization with weekly scalp DPC. This entry is derived from a study of human T cells and chemical hapten exposure. Study-level findings and limits: The study found expanded TCRs formed significantly more large CDR3 similarity clusters than controls.

Each cDNA molecule in the library carried unique molecular identifiers. TCRdb called the RACE reads again in MiXCR, with one record for every CDR3 protein. The table records 99,000 or so distinct CDR3 sequences, more than 10% of them present only once. This receptor was obtained from a woman aged 55 to 70 with alopecia areata. Some clones in this sample may be carry-over from other donors' samples. Here the sequenced sample was whole blood, taken in connection with sensitization to the hapten diphenylcyclopropenone (DPC). The rearrangement links TRBV7-2 to TRBJ2-1; D is undetermined. DNA for the CDR3: TGTGCCAGCAACCTAAGGACCCTGATCAATGAGCAGTTCTTC. This translates into CASNLRTLINEQFF.